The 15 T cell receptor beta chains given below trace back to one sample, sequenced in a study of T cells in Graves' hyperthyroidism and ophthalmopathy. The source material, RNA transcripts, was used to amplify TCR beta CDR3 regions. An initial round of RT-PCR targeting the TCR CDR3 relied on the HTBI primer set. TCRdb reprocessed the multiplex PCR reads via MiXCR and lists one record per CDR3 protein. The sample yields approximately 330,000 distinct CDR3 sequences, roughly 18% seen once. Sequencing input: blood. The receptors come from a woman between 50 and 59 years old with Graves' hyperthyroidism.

The CDR3 region is CASSQDVGGQPQHF. The CDR3 nucleotides read TGCGCCAGCAGCCAAGATGTCGGGGGACAGCCCCAGCATTTT. The chain joins TRBV4-1 to TRBJ1-5, with TRBD1 as a possible D gene (5 bases). Germline V CDR1 and CDR2: MGHRA, YSYEKL. The CDR3 is made up of 14 amino acids. V was shortened by 0 bases and J by 7 bases, with 10 bases between the two germline ends.

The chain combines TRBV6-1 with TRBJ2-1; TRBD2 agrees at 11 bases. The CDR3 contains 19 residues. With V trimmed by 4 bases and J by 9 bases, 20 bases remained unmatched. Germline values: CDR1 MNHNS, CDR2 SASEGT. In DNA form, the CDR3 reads TGTGCCAGCAGTGGAGGTGGACTAGCGGGCCTCGCACGGGATGGTGAGCAGTTCTTC. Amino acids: CASSGGGLAGLARDGEQFF.

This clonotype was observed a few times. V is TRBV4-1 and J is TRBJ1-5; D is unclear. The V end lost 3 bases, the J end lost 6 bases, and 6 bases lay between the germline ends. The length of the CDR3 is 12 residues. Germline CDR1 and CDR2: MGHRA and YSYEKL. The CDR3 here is CASSHEGQPQHF. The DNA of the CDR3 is TGCGCCAGCAGCCATGAGGGTCAGCCCCAGCATTTT.

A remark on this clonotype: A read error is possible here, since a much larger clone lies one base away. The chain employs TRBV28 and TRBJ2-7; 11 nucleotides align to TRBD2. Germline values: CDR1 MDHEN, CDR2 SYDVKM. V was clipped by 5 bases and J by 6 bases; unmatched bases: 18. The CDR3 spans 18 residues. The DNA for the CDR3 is TGTGCCAGCAGTCATTACAATCTAGCGGGAGGTGCTAGGCGCGAGCAGTACTTC. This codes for CASSHYNLAGGARREQYF.

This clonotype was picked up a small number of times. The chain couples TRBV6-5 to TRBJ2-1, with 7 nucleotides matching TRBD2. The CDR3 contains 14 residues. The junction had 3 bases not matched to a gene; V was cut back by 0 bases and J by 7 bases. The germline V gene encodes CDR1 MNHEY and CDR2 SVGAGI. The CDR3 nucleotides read TGTGCCAGCAGTTACTCTAGCGGGTCTAATGAGCAGTTCTTC. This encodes CASSYSSGSNEQFF.

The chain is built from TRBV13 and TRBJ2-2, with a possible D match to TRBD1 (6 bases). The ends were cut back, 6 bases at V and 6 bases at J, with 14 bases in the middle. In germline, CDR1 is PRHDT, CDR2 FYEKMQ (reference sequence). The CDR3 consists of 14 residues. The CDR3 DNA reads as TGTGCCAGCAGTTACAGGGCCCCGGCCGGGGAGCTGTTTTTT. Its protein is CASSYRAPAGELFF.

The CDR3 loop reads CASSFTSGGGPRGSYNEQFF. CDR3 nucleotide sequence: TGTGCCAGCAGCTTCACAAGCGGGGGGGGGCCGAGGGGCTCCTACAATGAGCAGTTCTTC. The chain uses TRBV9 and TRBJ2-1, with 10 positions matching TRBD2. Looked up from germline, CDR1 is SGDLS and CDR2 is YYNGEE. This CDR3 is 20 amino acids long. J lost 0 bases, V lost 4 bases, and 16 bases had no gene match.

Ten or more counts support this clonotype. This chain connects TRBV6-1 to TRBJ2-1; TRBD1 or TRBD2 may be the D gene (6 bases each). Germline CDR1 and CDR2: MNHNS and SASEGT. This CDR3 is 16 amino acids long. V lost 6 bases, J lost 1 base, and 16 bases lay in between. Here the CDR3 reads CASSPSGGGSYNEQFF. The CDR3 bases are TGTGCCAGCAGCCCCAGCGGAGGGGGTTCCTACAATGAGCAGTTCTTC.

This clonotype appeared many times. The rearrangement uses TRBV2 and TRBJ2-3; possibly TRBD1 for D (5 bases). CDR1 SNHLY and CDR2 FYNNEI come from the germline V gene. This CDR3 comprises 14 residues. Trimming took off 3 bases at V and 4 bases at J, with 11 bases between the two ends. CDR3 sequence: CASSEFEGADTQYF. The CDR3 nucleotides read TGTGCCAGCAGTGAGTTTGAAGGGGCAGATACGCAGTATTTT.

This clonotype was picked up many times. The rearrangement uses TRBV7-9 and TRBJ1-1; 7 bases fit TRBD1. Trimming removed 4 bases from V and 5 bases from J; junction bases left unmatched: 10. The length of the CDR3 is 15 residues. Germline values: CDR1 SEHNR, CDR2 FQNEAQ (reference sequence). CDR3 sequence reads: CASSSPRQGGTEAFF. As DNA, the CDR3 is TGTGCCAGCAGCTCTCCTAGACAGGGAGGGACTGAAGCTTTCTTT. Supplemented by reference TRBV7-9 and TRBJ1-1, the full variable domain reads DTGVSQNPRHKITKRGQNVTFRCDPISEHNRLYWYRQTLGQGPEFLTYFQNEAQLEKSRLLSDRFSAERPKGSFSTLEIQRTEQGDSAMYLCASSSPRQGGTEAFFGQGTRLTVV.

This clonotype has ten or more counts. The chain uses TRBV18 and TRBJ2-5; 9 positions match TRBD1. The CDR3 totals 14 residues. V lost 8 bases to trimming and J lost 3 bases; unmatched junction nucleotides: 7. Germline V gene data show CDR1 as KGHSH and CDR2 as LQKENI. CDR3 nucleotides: TGTGCCAGCAGCCCTCGGACAGGGGAAGAGACCCAGTACTTC. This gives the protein CASSPRTGEETQYF.

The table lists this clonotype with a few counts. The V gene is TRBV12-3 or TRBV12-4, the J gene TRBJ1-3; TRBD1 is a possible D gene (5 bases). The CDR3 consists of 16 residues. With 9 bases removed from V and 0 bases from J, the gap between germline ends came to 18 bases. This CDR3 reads CASRTGVTHSGNTIYF. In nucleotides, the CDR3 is TGTGCCAGTCGTACGGGGGTAACGCACTCTGGAAACACCATATATTTT.

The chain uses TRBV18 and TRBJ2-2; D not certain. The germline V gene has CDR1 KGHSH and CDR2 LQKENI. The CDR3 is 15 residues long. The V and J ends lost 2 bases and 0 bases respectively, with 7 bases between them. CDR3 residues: CASSPRNANTGELFF. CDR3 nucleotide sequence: TGTGCCAGCTCACCAAGGAACGCGAACACCGGGGAGCTGTTTTTT.

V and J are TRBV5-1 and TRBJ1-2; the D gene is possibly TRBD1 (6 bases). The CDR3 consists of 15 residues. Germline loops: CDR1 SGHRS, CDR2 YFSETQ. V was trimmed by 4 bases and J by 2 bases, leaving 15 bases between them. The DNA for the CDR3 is TGCGCCAGCAGCCCCGGTTCAGGGGTGAACTATGGCTACACCTTC. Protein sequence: CASSPGSGVNYGYTF.

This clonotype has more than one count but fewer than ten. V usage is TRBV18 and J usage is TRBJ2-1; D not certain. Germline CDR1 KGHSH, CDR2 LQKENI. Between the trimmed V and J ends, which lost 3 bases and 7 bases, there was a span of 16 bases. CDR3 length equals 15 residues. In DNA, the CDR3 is TGTGCCAGCTCACCGGCCCCAATCAGATCAAATGAGCAGTTCTTC. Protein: CASSPAPIRSNEQFF.